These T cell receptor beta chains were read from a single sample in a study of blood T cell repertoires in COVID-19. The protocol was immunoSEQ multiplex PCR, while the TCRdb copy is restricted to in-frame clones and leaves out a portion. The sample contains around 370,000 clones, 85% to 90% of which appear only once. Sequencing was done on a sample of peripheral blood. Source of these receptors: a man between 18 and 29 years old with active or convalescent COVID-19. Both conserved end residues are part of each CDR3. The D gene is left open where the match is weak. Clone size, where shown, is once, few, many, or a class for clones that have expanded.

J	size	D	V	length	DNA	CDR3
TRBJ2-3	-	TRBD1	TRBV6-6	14	TGTGCCAGCAGTTGGGGACAGGGAGGGGATACGCAGTATTTT	CASSWGQGGDTQYF
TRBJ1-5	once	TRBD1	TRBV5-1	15	TGCGCCAGCAGCTTGGAGGGGGCCCGCGGTCAGCCCCAGCATTTT	CASSLEGARGQPQHF
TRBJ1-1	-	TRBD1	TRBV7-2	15	TGTGCCAGCAGCTTAGTAGGGACAGGGGGCACTGAAGCTTTCTTT	CASSLVGTGGTEAFF
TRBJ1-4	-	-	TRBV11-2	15	TGTGCCAGCAGCAAAAATACAGGTGTTAATGAAAAACTGTTTTTT	CASSKNTGVNEKLFF
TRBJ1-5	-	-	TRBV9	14	TGTGCCAGCAGCGCAGGCAGGGACAATCAGCCCCAGCATTTT	CASSAGRDNQPQHF
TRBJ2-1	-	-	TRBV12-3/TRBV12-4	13	TGTGCCAGCAGTTTGACTATCTACAATGAGCAGTTCTTC	CASSLTIYNEQFF
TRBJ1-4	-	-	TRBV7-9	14	TGTGCCAGCAGCTTAGTTACCGCGGGTGGAAAACTGTTTTTT	CASSLVTAGGKLFF
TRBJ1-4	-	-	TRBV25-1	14	TGTGCCAGCACAAGCCCCGGGGGGGATGAAAAACTGTTTTTT	CASTSPGGDEKLFF
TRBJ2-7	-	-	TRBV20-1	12	TGCAGTGCTAGTGCCCACTCCTACGAGCAGTACTTC	CSASAHSYEQYF
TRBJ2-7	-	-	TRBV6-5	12	TGTGCCAGCAGCCCCAGGCGGGATCAGCAGTACTTC	CASSPRRDQQYF
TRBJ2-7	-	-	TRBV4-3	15	TGCGCCAGCAGCCAAGAGCCCCAGGGCTACTACGAGCAGTACTTC	CASSQEPQGYYEQYF
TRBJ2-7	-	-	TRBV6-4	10	TGTGCCAGCAGTCTTATCCAGCAGTACTTC	CASSLIQQYF
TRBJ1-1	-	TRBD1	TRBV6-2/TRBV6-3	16	TGTGCCAGCAGTTACTCGGTGGGACAGGGGAACACTGAAGCTTTCTTT	CASSYSVGQGNTEAFF
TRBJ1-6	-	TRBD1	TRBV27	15	TGTGCCAGCAGTTTCGGGACAGCCCTAGGTTCACCCCTCCACTTT	CASSFGTALGSPLHF
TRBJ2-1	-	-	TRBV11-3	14	TGTGCCAGCAGCAAGAGTAGCTCCTACAATGAGCAGTTCTTC	CASSKSSSYNEQFF
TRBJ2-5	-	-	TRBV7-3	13	TGTGCCAGCAGCAGAGGACAGCAAGAGACCCAGTACTTC	CASSRGQQETQYF
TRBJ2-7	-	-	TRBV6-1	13	TGTGCCAGCAGTGAGGCACATCGTTACGAGCAGTACTTC	CASSEAHRYEQYF
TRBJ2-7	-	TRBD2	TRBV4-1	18	TGCGCCAGCAGCCAACAACCCACTAGCGGGCAATCTTTTTACGAGCAGTACTTC	CASSQQPTSGQSFYEQYF
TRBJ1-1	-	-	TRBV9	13	TGTGCCAGCAGCACTCGGACAGCCACTGAAGCTTTCTTT	CASSTRTATEAFF
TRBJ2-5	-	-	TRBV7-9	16	TGTGCCAGCAGCGTACTAGGAGCTAAAGCCCAAGAGACCCAGTACTTC	CASSVLGAKAQETQYF
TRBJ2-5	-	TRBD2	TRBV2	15	TGTGCCAGCAGACTGGCGGGAGGGAGGGATGAGACCCAGTACTTC	CASRLAGGRDETQYF
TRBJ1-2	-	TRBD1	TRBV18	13	TGTGCCAGCTCACTGGGACAGGGTTATGGCTACACCTTC	CASSLGQGYGYTF
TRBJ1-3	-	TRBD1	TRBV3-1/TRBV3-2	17	TGTGCCAGCAGCCAAGCGGACAGGCGATACTCTGGAAACACCATATATTTT	CASSQADRRYSGNTIYF
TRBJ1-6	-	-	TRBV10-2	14	TGCGCCAGCAAACAGGGTTCCTATAATTCACCCCTCCACTTT	CASKQGSYNSPLHF
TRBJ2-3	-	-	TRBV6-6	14	TGTGCCAGCGGCGTGGGGGGGCGGACAGATACGCAGTATTTT	CASGVGGRTDTQYF
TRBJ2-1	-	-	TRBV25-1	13	TGTGCCAGCAGTGTTCAGGGGTACAATGAGCAGTTCTTC	CASSVQGYNEQFF
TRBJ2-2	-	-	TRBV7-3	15	TGTGCCAGCAGCCCCGGGGGGCCGAACACCGGGGAGCTGTTTTTT	CASSPGGPNTGELFF
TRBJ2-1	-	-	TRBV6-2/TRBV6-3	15	TGTGCCAGCAGTTTCCAGGGCGAGGCGTACAATGAGCAGTTCTTC	CASSFQGEAYNEQFF
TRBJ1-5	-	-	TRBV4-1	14	TGCGCCAGCAGCCAACCTACGGGCAATCAGCCCCAGCATTTT	CASSQPTGNQPQHF
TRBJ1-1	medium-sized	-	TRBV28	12	TGTGCCAGCATGAGACTCGGGACTGAAGCTTTCTTT	CASMRLGTEAFF
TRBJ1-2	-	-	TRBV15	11	TGTGCCACCAGCAGAGATCGAGGGTACACCTTC	CATSRDRGYTF
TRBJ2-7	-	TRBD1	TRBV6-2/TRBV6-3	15	TGTGCCAGCAGTTACGCCGGGACAGGGAAGGACGAGCAGTACTTC	CASSYAGTGKDEQYF
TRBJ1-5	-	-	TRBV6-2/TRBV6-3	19	TGTGCCAGCAGCCCCGGGGTAGGAAGGCTTTTGGGGAGCAATCAGCCCCAGCATTTT	CASSPGVGRLLGSNQPQHF
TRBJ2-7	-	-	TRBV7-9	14	TGTGCCAGCAGCTTACTAGCCCAGTCCTACGAGCAGTACTTC	CASSLLAQSYEQYF
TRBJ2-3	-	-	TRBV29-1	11	TGCAGCGTTCTCAGGTCGGATACGCAGTATTTT	CSVLRSDTQYF
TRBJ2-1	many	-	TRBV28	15	TGTGCCAGCAGCCCGGACAGTCTAGGCCACAATGAGCAGTTCTTC	CASSPDSLGHNEQFF
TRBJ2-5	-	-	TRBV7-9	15	TGTGCCAGCAGCTTAGCGATAGGGGGAGAGGAGACCCAGTACTTC	CASSLAIGGEETQYF
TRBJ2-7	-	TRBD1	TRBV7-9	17	TGTGCCAGCAGCTTAGCGGAAGGGGGACAGGGCACCTACGAGCAGTACTTC	CASSLAEGGQGTYEQYF
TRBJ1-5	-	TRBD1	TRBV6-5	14	TGTGCCAGCAGTCCCGACAGGGTCGGTCAGCCCCAGCATTTT	CASSPDRVGQPQHF
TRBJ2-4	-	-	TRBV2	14	TGTGCCAGCAGTGAACAGGTCGGCAAAAACATTCAGTACTTC	CASSEQVGKNIQYF
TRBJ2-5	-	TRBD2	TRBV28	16	TGTGCCAGCAGTCGAGGACGACTAGCGGGAGGAGAGACCCAGTACTTC	CASSRGRLAGGETQYF
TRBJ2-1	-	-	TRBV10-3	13	TGTGCCATCAGTAGCGGAAATTACAATGAGCAGTTCTTC	CAISSGNYNEQFF
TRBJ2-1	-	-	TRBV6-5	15	TGTGCCAGCACCCTCGGCAGGGGCTCCTACAATGAGCAGTTCTTC	CASTLGRGSYNEQFF
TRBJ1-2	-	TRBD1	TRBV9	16	TGTGCCAGCAGCGCCTCTCCGGGACAGGGGGCGCTTGGCTACACCTTC	CASSASPGQGALGYTF
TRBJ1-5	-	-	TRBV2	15	TGTGCCAGCGGGGGTCAGGGGATAAGCAATCAGCCCCAGCATTTT	CASGGQGISNQPQHF
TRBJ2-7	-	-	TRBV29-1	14	TGCAGCGTTGAAACCCCCGGGGGGCCGGGCGAGCAGTACTTC	CSVETPGGPGEQYF
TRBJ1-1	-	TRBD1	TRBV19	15	TGTGCCAGTAGTCCACTGGACAGGGGGAACACTGAAGCTTTCTTT	CASSPLDRGNTEAFF
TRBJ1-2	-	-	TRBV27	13	TGTGCCAGCAGTCCGACACAGGCATATGGCTACACCTTC	CASSPTQAYGYTF
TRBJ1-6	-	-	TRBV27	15	TGTGCCAGCAGTTTATCCACAGTGTCGGCTTCACCCCTCCACTTT	CASSLSTVSASPLHF
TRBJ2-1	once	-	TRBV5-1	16	TGCGCCAGCAGCTTTTATGCTAGCCTAGAGCAGAATGAGCAGTTCTTC	CASSFYASLEQNEQFF
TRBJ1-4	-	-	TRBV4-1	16	TGCGCCAGCAGCCAACTAACAGGGCTGACTAATGAAAAACTGTTTTTT	CASSQLTGLTNEKLFF
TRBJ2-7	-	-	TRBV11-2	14	TGTGCCAGCAGCCAGGGACTCCTGTCCTACGAGCAGTACTTC	CASSQGLLSYEQYF
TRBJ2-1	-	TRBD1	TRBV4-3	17	TGCGCCAGCAGCCAAGATATGGGACAGTTATTCCACAATGAGCAGTTCTTC	CASSQDMGQLFHNEQFF